The present entry profiles one T cell receptor (beta chain) with its context. Its specificity is not known. The entry originates in a study of naive and memory T cell subsets. Findings of the study overall: Over 85% of naive TCR sequences appeared only once, unlike memory subsets.

The beta constant-region primer was an equimolar mix of two oligonucleotides covering TRBC1 and TRBC2. TCRdb called the UMI-ligation and nested PCR reads again in MiXCR, with one record for every CDR3 protein. This sample has about 90,000 distinct CDR3 sequences, with 7% to 8% found just once. This CDR3 comprises 15 residues. Trimming left V 5 bases short and J 5 bases short, with 18 bases between. J is TRBJ1-2 and V is TRBV12-3 or TRBV12-4; tentatively, D is TRBD1 (6 bases). The sequencing sample was made of central memory CD4+ T cells from blood. This receptor was taken from a human donor in good health. The CDR3 spells CASSPETGRVYGYTF. CDR3 DNA sequence: TGTGCCAGCAGTCCCGAGACAGGTCGGGTATATGGCTACACCTTC.